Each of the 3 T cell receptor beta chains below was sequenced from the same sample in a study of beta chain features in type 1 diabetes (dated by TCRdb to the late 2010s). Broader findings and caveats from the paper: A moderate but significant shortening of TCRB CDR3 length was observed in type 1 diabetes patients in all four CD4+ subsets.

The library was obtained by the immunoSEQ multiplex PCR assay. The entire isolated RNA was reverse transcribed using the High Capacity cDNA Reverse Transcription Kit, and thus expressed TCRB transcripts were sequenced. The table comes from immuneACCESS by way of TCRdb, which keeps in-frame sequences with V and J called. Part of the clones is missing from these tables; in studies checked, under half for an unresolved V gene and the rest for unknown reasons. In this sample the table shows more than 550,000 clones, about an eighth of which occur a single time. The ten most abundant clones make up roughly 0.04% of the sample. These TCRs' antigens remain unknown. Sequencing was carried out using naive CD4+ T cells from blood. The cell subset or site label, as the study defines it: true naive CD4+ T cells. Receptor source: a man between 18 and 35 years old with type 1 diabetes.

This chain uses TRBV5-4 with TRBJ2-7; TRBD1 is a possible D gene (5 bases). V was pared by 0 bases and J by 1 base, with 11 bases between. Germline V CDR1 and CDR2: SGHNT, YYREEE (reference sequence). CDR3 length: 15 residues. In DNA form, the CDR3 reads TGTGCCAGCAGCTTGGTGGGGCAGGTATCCTACGAGCAGTACTTC. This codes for CASSLVGQVSYEQYF.

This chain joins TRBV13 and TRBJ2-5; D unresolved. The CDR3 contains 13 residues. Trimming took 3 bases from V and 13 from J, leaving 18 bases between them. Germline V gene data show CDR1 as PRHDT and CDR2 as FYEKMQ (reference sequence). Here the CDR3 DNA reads TGTGCCAGCAGCTTTCGGGCTCCCTCACGGTGGTACTTC. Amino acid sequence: CASSFRAPSRWYF.

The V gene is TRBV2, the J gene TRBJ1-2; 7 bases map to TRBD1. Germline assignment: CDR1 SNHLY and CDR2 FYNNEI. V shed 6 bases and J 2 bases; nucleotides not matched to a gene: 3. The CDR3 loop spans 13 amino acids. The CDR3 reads CASRGTENYGYTF. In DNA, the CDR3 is TGTGCCAGCAGAGGGACAGAAAACTATGGCTACACCTTC. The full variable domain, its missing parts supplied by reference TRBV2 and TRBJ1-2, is EPEVTQTPSHQVTQMGQEVILRCVPISNHLYFYWYRQILGQKVEFLVSFYNNEISEKSEIFDDQFSVERPDGSNFTLKIRSTKLEDSAMYFCASRGTENYGYTFGSGTRLTVV.